These T cell receptor beta chains were read from a single sample in a study of T cell changes during pregnancy in multiple sclerosis. Generated by immunoSEQ multiplex PCR, the TCRdb table keeps only in-frame clones and is missing some. The data contain about 67,000 clones, 90% to 95% of them singletons. The sample here was peripheral blood, taken in the second trimester of pregnancy. These receptors were obtained from a female donor with multiple sclerosis, enrolled in a pregnancy study. CDR3s include the opening cysteine and the closing phenylalanine or tryptophan. The D gene is left open where the match is weak. Clone size is not always given. Where it is, it says once, few, many or a class for expanded clones.

J gene: TRBJ1-1; clone size: NA; V gene: TRBV9; D gene: TRBD1; CDR3 length: 17; CDR3 DNA: TGTGCCAGCAGCCAAAATCCGGGACAGGGGGATGGCACTGAAGCTTTCTTT; CDR3 protein: CASSQNPGQGDGTEAFF
J gene: TRBJ1-2; clone size: NA; V gene: TRBV29-1; D gene: TRBD1; CDR3 length: 13; CDR3 DNA: TGCAGCCTTCGTACGACAGGGACAAAGGGCTACACCTTC; CDR3 protein: CSLRTTGTKGYTF
J gene: TRBJ2-5; clone size: NA; V gene: TRBV5-4; D gene: TRBD2; CDR3 length: 16; CDR3 DNA: TGTGCCAGCAGCTTGATGGCTAGCGGGGACCAAGAGACCCAGTACTTC; CDR3 protein: CASSLMASGDQETQYF
J gene: TRBJ2-2; clone size: NA; V gene: TRBV7-2; D gene: TRBD1; CDR3 length: 16; CDR3 DNA: TGTGCCAGCAGCCCTTCCGGGACAGGGGGCTTCGGGGAGCTGTTTTTT; CDR3 protein: CASSPSGTGGFGELFF
J gene: TRBJ1-5; clone size: NA; V gene: TRBV6-1; D gene: NA; CDR3 length: 15; CDR3 DNA: TGTGCCAGCAGTGGGACGGGGATCGGCAATCAGCCCCAGCATTTT; CDR3 protein: CASSGTGIGNQPQHF
J gene: TRBJ1-5; clone size: NA; V gene: TRBV6-6; D gene: NA; CDR3 length: 14; CDR3 DNA: TGTGCCAGCACTACGACACGATACAATCAGCCCCAGCATTTT; CDR3 protein: CASTTTRYNQPQHF
J gene: TRBJ2-5; clone size: NA; V gene: TRBV5-1; D gene: NA; CDR3 length: 13; CDR3 DNA: TGCGCCAGCAGCGGTGGACTCCAAGAGACCCAGTACTTC; CDR3 protein: CASSGGLQETQYF
J gene: TRBJ2-7; clone size: NA; V gene: TRBV5-6; D gene: NA; CDR3 length: 13; CDR3 DNA: TGTGCCAGCAGCTTCGGCGGGCCCTACGAGCAGTACTTC; CDR3 protein: CASSFGGPYEQYF
J gene: TRBJ1-2; clone size: NA; V gene: TRBV7-3; D gene: NA; CDR3 length: 15; CDR3 DNA: TGTGCCAGCAGCGCCGGGCAGGGAATCAACTATGGCTACACCTTC; CDR3 protein: CASSAGQGINYGYTF
J gene: TRBJ2-1; clone size: NA; V gene: TRBV7-7; D gene: TRBD2; CDR3 length: 15; CDR3 DNA: TGTGCCAGCAGTTTTGGACTAGCGGGACTCAATGAGCAGTTCTTC; CDR3 protein: CASSFGLAGLNEQFF
J gene: TRBJ2-1; clone size: NA; V gene: TRBV6-5; D gene: TRBD2; CDR3 length: 15; CDR3 DNA: TGTGCCAGCAGCCCGACTAGCGGGAGGTTAAATGAGCAGTTCTTC; CDR3 protein: CASSPTSGRLNEQFF
J gene: TRBJ2-7; clone size: NA; V gene: TRBV7-9; D gene: TRBD2; CDR3 length: 15; CDR3 DNA: TGTGCCAGCAGCGGGAGGACTAGCCTATCCTACGAGCAGTACTTC; CDR3 protein: CASSGRTSLSYEQYF
J gene: TRBJ2-7; clone size: NA; V gene: TRBV9; D gene: NA; CDR3 length: 13; CDR3 DNA: TGTGCCAGCAGCCGAGATGGCGGATACGAGCAGTACTTC; CDR3 protein: CASSRDGGYEQYF
J gene: TRBJ2-7; clone size: NA; V gene: TRBV30; D gene: TRBD2; CDR3 length: 13; CDR3 DNA: TGTGCCTGGATACTAGCGGGGAACTACGAGCAGTACTTC; CDR3 protein: CAWILAGNYEQYF
J gene: TRBJ2-2; clone size: NA; V gene: TRBV6-5; D gene: TRBD2; CDR3 length: 16; CDR3 DNA: TGTGCCAGCAGTTTCGGACTAGCGGGGAACACCGGGGAGCTGTTTTTT; CDR3 protein: CASSFGLAGNTGELFF
J gene: TRBJ2-3; clone size: NA; V gene: TRBV5-1; D gene: TRBD1; CDR3 length: 16; CDR3 DNA: TGCGCCAGCAGCTTGTTGGCGACAGGGGGCGAAGATACGCAGTATTTT; CDR3 protein: CASSLLATGGEDTQYF
J gene: TRBJ1-1; clone size: few; V gene: TRBV6-4; D gene: NA; CDR3 length: 14; CDR3 DNA: TGTGCCAGCAGTGACGGTTCGGGGGGCACTGAAGCTTTCTTT; CDR3 protein: CASSDGSGGTEAFF
J gene: TRBJ1-5; clone size: NA; V gene: TRBV18; D gene: NA; CDR3 length: 14; CDR3 DNA: TGTGCCAGCTCGGGAGGGGACACCGCCGGTCCCCAGCATTTT; CDR3 protein: CASSGGDTAGPQHF
J gene: TRBJ2-7; clone size: NA; V gene: TRBV7-2; D gene: NA; CDR3 length: 13; CDR3 DNA: TGTGCCAGCAGCATGACTAGGCTCGACGAGCAGTACTTC; CDR3 protein: CASSMTRLDEQYF
J gene: TRBJ1-5; clone size: NA; V gene: TRBV5-6; D gene: TRBD1; CDR3 length: 14; CDR3 DNA: TGTGCCAGCAGCTGGGGACAGAACAGGCAGCCCCAGCATTTT; CDR3 protein: CASSWGQNRQPQHF
J gene: TRBJ2-5; clone size: NA; V gene: TRBV5-1; D gene: TRBD1; CDR3 length: 15; CDR3 DNA: TGCGCCAGCAGCTTCTCCTCAGGGGGCGGCGAGACCCAGTACTTC; CDR3 protein: CASSFSSGGGETQYF
J gene: TRBJ1-1; clone size: NA; V gene: TRBV10-1; D gene: TRBD1; CDR3 length: 12; CDR3 DNA: TGCGCCAGCTCGGACAGGGTCACTGAAGCTTTCTTT; CDR3 protein: CASSDRVTEAFF
J gene: TRBJ1-2; clone size: NA; V gene: TRBV25-1; D gene: TRBD1; CDR3 length: 14; CDR3 DNA: TGTGCCAGCAGAGGGACAGTAGGTGACTATGGCTACACCTTC; CDR3 protein: CASRGTVGDYGYTF
J gene: TRBJ2-3; clone size: NA; V gene: TRBV13; D gene: TRBD2; CDR3 length: 18; CDR3 DNA: TGTGCCAGCAGCTGGGGACTAGCGGGCATAAAAAGCACAGATACGCAGTATTTT; CDR3 protein: CASSWGLAGIKSTDTQYF
J gene: TRBJ2-1; clone size: NA; V gene: TRBV9; D gene: NA; CDR3 length: 14; CDR3 DNA: TGTGCCAGCAGCCAGTCCCACGGGAACAATGAGCAGTTCTTC; CDR3 protein: CASSQSHGNNEQFF
J gene: TRBJ1-2; clone size: NA; V gene: TRBV30; D gene: NA; CDR3 length: 13; CDR3 DNA: TGTGCCTGGAGGCAAAACGGGAACTATGGCTACACCTTC; CDR3 protein: CAWRQNGNYGYTF
J gene: TRBJ2-5; clone size: NA; V gene: TRBV11-2; D gene: TRBD2; CDR3 length: 14; CDR3 DNA: TGTGCCAGCGGATCCAGCGGGAGGAAAGAGACCCAGTACTTC; CDR3 protein: CASGSSGRKETQYF
J gene: TRBJ2-1; clone size: NA; V gene: TRBV29-1; D gene: TRBD2; CDR3 length: 15; CDR3 DNA: TGCAGCGTTGATCCTAGCGGGAGATCCTACAATGAGCAGTTCTTC; CDR3 protein: CSVDPSGRSYNEQFF